This entry features one T cell receptor beta chain sequence. Its target antigen remains unknown. Base qualities were left out, and no much larger clone turns up one base away. The record originates from a study of OX40 agonist ivuxolimab in advanced cancers. Describing the broader study: Ivuxolimab, which targeted the costimulatory receptor OX40 (CD134), was an agonistic, fully human IgG2 monoclonal antibody. Intravenous ivuxolimab was administered to patients every 2 weeks at six dose levels: 0.01, 0.1, 0.3, 1.5, 3 and 10 mg/kg. Of the 50 to 55 dose-escalation patients, hepatocellular carcinoma was present in roughly 19, melanoma in roughly 15, renal cell carcinoma in 9 and head and neck cancer in 9. In the dose-escalation cohort, more than 80% of patients were male, and the mean age was approximately 60 years with a range of roughly 23 to 79. Patients were allowed to have had prior anti-PD-1, anti-PD-L1 or anti-CTLA-4 therapy, and approximately 39% of the dose-escalation patients had been treated with checkpoint inhibitors. Partial responses occurred in three dose-escalation patients: two with cutaneous melanoma and one with hepatocellular carcinoma. Peripheral TCRbeta sequencing aimed to test whether ivuxolimab altered TCR sequence diversity and caused clonal T-cell expansion. The paper reports the monotherapy dose-escalation portion (N of about 47 patients) of the phase I ivuxolimab trial. What the research found in general, with its limitations: The antigen specificity of the clonally expanded peripheral T cells was not determined. In the 0.1-3.0 mg/kg groups, partial responders had among the lowest normalized peripheral clonal expansion, particularly in CD8+ T cells. After ivuxolimab, expanded clones were on average more numerous among CD8+ T cells than among CD4+ T cells. At doses of 0.1 to 3.0 mg/kg, clonal expansion of both CD4+ and CD8+ blood T cells was observed from baseline to week 6. Low levels of normalized T-cell clonal expansion were also seen in some patients who did not respond.

Genomic DNA was extracted from sorted cells for sequencing of the TCRbeta CDR3 region. The immunoSEQ Assay was used for sequencing of TCRbeta CDR3 regions. What TCRdb holds here is the immuneACCESS table cut down to in-frame rearrangements. Part of the clones is not present; checked against another copy, under half of the missing clones reflect an unresolved V gene, and the others are unexplained. The sample has thousands of clones on record, approximately 72% of them singletons. The ten biggest clones cover about 42% of the sample. The trial excluded patients who had a history of autoimmune disease or who were on systemic immunosuppression. Peripheral blood for TCR sequencing was drawn from every dose cohort at baseline, at cycle 4 day 1 and at cycle 7 day 1. Samples came from an open-label, multicenter, first-in-human phase I dose-escalation trial of ivuxolimab. Adults with locally advanced or metastatic melanoma, renal cell carcinoma, hepatocellular carcinoma or head and neck squamous cell carcinoma were enrolled in the trial. Before TCR sequencing, CD4+ and CD8+ T cells were separately sorted from peripheral blood.

The source of this sequence is an adult with an advanced solid tumor such as melanoma, head and neck, liver or kidney cancer. Material: CD4+ or CD8+ T cells sorted from blood, obtained in a trial of the OX40 agonist ivuxolimab.

The sequenced DNA is TGTGCCAGCAGTGAGCTAGCGGGAAGCGCCTACGAGCAGTACTTC. It specifies CASSELAGSAYEQYF. This chain joins TRBV6-1 to TRBJ2-7; 9 of the junction bases match TRBD2. The CDR3 numbers 15 residues from cysteine through phenylalanine. Only the CDR3 portion is preserved as DNA: 45 bases, with reading frame beginning at the first base. The germline V gene gives CDR1 as MNHNS and CDR2 as SASEGT. Trimming leaves V shorter by 3 bases and J shorter by 2 bases, with the junction holding 5 bases beyond the gene matches.